The 16 T cell receptor beta chains below come from one sample, sequenced in a study of graft-versus-host responses after intestinal transplantation (dated by TCRdb to about 2021). Reading the label with the study, this specimen's time point is: cells obtained before transplantation from donor or recipient. In mixed lymphocyte reactions, approximately 200,000 CFSE-labeled pre-transplant responders were plated with approximately 200,000 irradiated violet-dye-labeled stimulators and cultured for 6 days. Receptor amplification or capture employed the immunoSEQ multiplex PCR assay. TCRdb holds this immuneACCESS table with in-frame rearrangements only. Some clones are missing; in checked studies, unresolved V genes explain under half, and the rest has no known cause. This sample is represented by about 17,000 clones; less than 50% of them were singletons. Over 3% of the sample belongs to the ten largest clones.

Specimen: alloreactive CD8+ T cells from a mixed lymphocyte reaction culture, collected before intestinal transplant. The intended sense of this specimen's cell subset or site label: CFSE-low proliferating T cells sorted from approximately 6-day pre-transplant mixed lymphocyte reaction (GvH or HvG direction). Every receptor here comes from a human patient who received an intestinal transplant.

Within the sample, this clone is medium-sized. CDR3 bases: TGCGCCAGCAGCTCAGCAGGGGGGGACGAGCAGTACTTC. Translated, it gives CASSSAGGDEQYF. The chain carries TRBV5-1 and TRBJ2-7; D is possibly TRBD1 or TRBD2 (7 bases each). Germline V gene data show CDR1 as SGHRS and CDR2 as YFSETQ. The CDR3 is made up of 13 amino acids. V lost 3 bases to trimming and J lost 5 bases, with 12 bases between them.

This clone has only a few counts. J is TRBJ1-5 and V is TRBV30; D unresolved. V lost 2 bases, J lost 6 bases, and 11 bases lay in between. The CDR3 totals 13 residues. Germline V CDR1 and CDR2: GTSNPN, SVGIG (reference sequence). This CDR3 reads CAWSFRLSQPQHF. The DNA for the CDR3 is TGTGCCTGGAGTTTCAGGTTAAGTCAGCCCCAGCATTTT.

The chain combines TRBV30 with TRBJ1-1; possibly TRBD1 for D (6 bases). V lost 4 bases and J lost 3, with 18 bases in between. Germline values: CDR1 GTSNPN, CDR2 SVGIG (reference sequence). The CDR3 loop spans 15 amino acids. CDR3 residues: CAWNPLRDTYTEAFF. The CDR3 nucleotides read TGTGCCTGGAATCCTCTCCGGGACACCTACACTGAAGCTTTCTTT.

This chain uses TRBV27 with TRBJ2-7; the D is unclear. V lost 4 bases and J lost 5, with 12 bases in between. From germline, CDR1 is MNHEY and CDR2 SMNVEV (reference sequence). This CDR3 is 13 amino acids long. The CDR3 reads CASSSLSPDEQYF. The CDR3 DNA sequence: TGTGCCAGCAGTTCCCTTAGCCCGGACGAGCAGTACTTC.

This clone occurred a few times. This sequence joins TRBV5-1 and TRBJ2-7; 9 bases match TRBD2. The germline gives CDR1 SGHRS, CDR2 YFSETQ. The trim removed 4 bases at V and 5 bases at J, leaving 10 bases unmatched. This CDR3 region has 15 residues. This CDR3 reads CASSPRAGGRNEQYF. In nucleotides, the CDR3 is TGCGCCAGCAGCCCCCGGGCGGGAGGGCGGAACGAGCAGTACTTC.

This clone was seen a single time. The chain couples TRBV4-2 to TRBJ1-1; D unresolved. The V gene lost 0 bases and the J gene lost 1 base, with 6 bases spanning the gap. This CDR3 has 14 residues. CDR1 and CDR2 from the germline V gene are LGHNA and YNFKEQ. The CDR3 DNA reads TGTGCCAGCAGCCAAGATGGAAGGAACACTGAAGCTTTCTTT. Translated: CASSQDGRNTEAFF.

The genes are TRBV9 and TRBJ1-1; no reliable D call. The CDR3 consists of 17 residues. Trimming took 5 bases from V and 0 from J, leaving 20 bases between them. CDR1 is SGDLS and CDR2 is YYNGEE in the germline V gene. The chain's CDR3 is CASREGPSTWMNTEAFF. The CDR3 DNA reads TGTGCCAGCAGGGAGGGCCCCTCGACGTGGATGAACACTGAAGCTTTCTTT.

The chain recombines TRBV21-1 with TRBJ2-4; the DNA was not used to check the table's D call, TRBD2. TRBV21-1 is a listed pseudogene. This CDR3 is built from 19 residues. Written as DNA, the CDR3 is TGTGCCAGCAGCAAATGGGGGACTACATCCTTACTAGCCAAAAACATTCAGTACTTC. Its protein is CASSKWGTTSLLAKNIQYF.

The V call is TRBV6-5, the J call TRBJ2-2, with no clear D. The CDR3 runs 15 residues. Trimming removed 4 bases from V and 6 bases from J, with 15 bases in between. CDR1 and CDR2 (germline): MNHEY, SVGAGI. CDR3 bases: TGTGCCAGCAGTTTCAGCCCTTCGGGTGCCGGGGAGCTGTTTTTT. Translation gives CASSFSPSGAGELFF.

This clone was picked up a small number of times. The chain joins TRBV6-5 to TRBJ2-3; 7 bases map to TRBD2. Trimming cost V 3 bases and J 3 bases; bases outside gene matches: 6. The CDR3 is 15 amino acids. The germline V gene encodes CDR1 MNHEY and CDR2 SVGAGI. The CDR3 nucleotides are TGTGCCAGCAGTTATTCTGGCGGGAGAACAGATACGCAGTATTTT. Protein sequence: CASSYSGGRTDTQYF.

This clone was detected only a few times. CDR3 residues: CASSLAAGRTDTQYF. The CDR3 bases are TGTGCCAGTAGTCTGGCAGCGGGCCGCACAGATACGCAGTATTTT. The V call is TRBV2, the J call TRBJ2-3; D might be TRBD2 (6 bases). The germline V gene encodes CDR1 SNHLY and CDR2 FYNNEI. The CDR3 consists of 15 residues. V lost 9 bases and J 1 base, leaving 17 bases between the germline ends.

This chain uses TRBV6-1 with TRBJ1-4, with D unresolved. V was cut by 2 bases and J by 6 bases, with 13 bases left in between. Germline CDR1 is MNHNS and CDR2 is SASEGT. CDR3 length: 15 amino acids. Written as DNA, the CDR3 is TGTGCCAGCAGTGAATGGATAGGGAACGATGAAAAACTGTTTTTT. Translation: CASSEWIGNDEKLFF.

The chain employs TRBV5-1 and TRBJ2-1; 13 positions agree with TRBD2. Germline V CDR1 and CDR2: SGHRS, YFSETQ. V lost 4 bases to trimming and J lost 7 bases; unmatched junction nucleotides: 11. The CDR3 spans 17 residues. The CDR3 DNA reads TGCGCCAGCAGCCCTACTAGACTAGCGGGGGGAAGGAATGAGCAGTTCTTC. The encoded protein is CASSPTRLAGGRNEQFF.

This clone came up a few times. This rearrangement joins TRBV7-2 to TRBJ2-5; D remains unclear. Germline CDR1 SGHTA, CDR2 FQGNSA. The CDR3 is 14 amino acids. Trimming took 1 base from V and 1 from J, leaving 7 bases between them. The CDR3 protein is CASSLDLAQETQYF. In DNA, the CDR3 is TGTGCCAGCAGCTTAGATTTGGCCCAAGAGACCCAGTACTTC.

This clone was found a few times. The V gene is TRBV7-9, the J gene TRBJ2-7; D gene uncertain. The CDR3 sequence is 12 residues long. Germline V gene sequence: CDR1 SEHNR, CDR2 FQNEAQ (reference sequence). Trimming took 3 bases from V and 2 from J, leaving 5 bases between them. The CDR3 DNA reads as TGTGCCAGCAGCTTTGGGGCCTACGAGCAGTACTTC. Protein: CASSFGAYEQYF.

This sequence joins TRBV5-1 and TRBJ2-5; 11 nucleotides line up with TRBD2. This CDR3 is 19 amino acids long. Germline CDR1 and CDR2: SGHRS and YFSETQ. J was trimmed by 2 bases and V by 4 bases; bases with no gene match: 16. The CDR3 DNA reads as TGCGCCAGCAGCCGATTCGGACTAGCGGGCAGGACTTATCAAGAGACCCAGTACTTC. Its translation: CASSRFGLAGRTYQETQYF.